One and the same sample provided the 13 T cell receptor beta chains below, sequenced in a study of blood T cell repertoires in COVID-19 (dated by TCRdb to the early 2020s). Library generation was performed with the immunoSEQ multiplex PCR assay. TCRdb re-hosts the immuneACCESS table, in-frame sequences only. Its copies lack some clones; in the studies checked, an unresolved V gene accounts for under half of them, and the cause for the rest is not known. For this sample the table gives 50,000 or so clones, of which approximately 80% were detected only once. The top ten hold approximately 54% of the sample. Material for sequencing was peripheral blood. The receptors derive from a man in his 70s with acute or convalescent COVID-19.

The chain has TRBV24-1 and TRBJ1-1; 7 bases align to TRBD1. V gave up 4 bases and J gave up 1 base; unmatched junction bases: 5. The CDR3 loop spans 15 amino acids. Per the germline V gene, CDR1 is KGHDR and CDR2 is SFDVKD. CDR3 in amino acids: CATSDLQGRNTEAFF. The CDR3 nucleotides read TGTGCCACCAGTGACTTACAGGGGAGGAACACTGAAGCTTTCTTT.

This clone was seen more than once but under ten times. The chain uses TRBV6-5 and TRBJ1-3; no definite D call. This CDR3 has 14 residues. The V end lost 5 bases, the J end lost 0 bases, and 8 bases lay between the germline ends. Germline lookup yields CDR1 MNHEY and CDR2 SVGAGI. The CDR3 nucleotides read TGTGCCAGCAGTCCACAGAGCTCTGGAAACACCATATATTTT. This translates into CASSPQSSGNTIYF.

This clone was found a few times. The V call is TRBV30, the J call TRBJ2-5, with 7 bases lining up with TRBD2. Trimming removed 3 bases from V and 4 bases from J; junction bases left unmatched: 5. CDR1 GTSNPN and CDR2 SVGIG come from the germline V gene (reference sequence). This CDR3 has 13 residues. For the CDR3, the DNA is TGTGCCTGGAGGATTTCGGGGGGAGAGACCCAGTACTTC. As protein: CAWRISGGETQYF.

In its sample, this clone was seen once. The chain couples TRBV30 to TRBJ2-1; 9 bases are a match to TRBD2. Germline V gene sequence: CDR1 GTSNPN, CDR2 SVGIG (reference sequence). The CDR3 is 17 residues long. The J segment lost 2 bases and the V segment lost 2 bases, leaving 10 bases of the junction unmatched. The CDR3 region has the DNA TGTGCCTGGAGTTCGTCTCGGACTAGCGCAACCTACAATGAGCAGTTCTTC. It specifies CAWSSSRTSATYNEQFF.

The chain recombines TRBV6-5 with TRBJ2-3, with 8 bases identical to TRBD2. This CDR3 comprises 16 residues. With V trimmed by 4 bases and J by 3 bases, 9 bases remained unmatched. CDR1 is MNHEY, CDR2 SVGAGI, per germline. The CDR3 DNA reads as TGTGCCAGCAGTTCCCTTCCGCGGGGGGCGACAGATACGCAGTATTTT. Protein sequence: CASSSLPRGATDTQYF.

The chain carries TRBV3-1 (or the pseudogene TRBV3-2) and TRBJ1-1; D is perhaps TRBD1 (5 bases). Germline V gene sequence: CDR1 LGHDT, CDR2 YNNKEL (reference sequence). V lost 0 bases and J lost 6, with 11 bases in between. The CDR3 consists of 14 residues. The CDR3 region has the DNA TGTGCCAGCAGCCAAGAGGGGGGATCCCCTGAAGCTTTCTTT. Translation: CASSQEGGSPEAFF.

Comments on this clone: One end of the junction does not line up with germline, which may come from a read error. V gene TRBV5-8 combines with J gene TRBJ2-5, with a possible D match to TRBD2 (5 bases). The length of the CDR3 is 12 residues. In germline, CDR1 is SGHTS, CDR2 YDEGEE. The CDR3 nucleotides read TGTGCCAGCAGTTCCCGGGGAGACCTATCAAACTTC. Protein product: CASSSRGDLSNF.

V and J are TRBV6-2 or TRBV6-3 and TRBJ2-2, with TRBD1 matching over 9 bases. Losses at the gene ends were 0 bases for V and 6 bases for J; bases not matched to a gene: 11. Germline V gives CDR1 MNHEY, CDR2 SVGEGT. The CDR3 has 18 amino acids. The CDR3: CASSYSGPVGQGSGELFF. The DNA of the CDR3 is TGTGCCAGCAGTTACTCGGGCCCTGTGGGACAGGGTTCCGGGGAGCTGTTTTTT.

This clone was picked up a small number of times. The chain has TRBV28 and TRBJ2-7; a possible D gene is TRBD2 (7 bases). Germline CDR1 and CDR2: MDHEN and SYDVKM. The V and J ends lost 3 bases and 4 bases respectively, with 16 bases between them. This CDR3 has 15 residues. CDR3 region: CASSLGGLGIYEQYF. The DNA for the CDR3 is TGTGCCAGCAGTTTGGGGGGGCTTGGAATATACGAGCAGTACTTC.

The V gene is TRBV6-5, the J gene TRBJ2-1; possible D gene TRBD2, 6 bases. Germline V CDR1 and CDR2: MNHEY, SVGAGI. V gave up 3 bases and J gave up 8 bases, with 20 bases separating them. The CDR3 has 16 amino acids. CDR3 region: CASSYLSSGKRDEQFF. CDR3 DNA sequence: TGTGCCAGCAGTTATTTAAGTAGCGGTAAACGGGATGAGCAGTTCTTC.

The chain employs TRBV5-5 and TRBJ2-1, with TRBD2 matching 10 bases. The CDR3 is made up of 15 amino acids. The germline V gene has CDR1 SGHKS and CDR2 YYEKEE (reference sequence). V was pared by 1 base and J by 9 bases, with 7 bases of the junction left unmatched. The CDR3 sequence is CASSLTTSGEGEQFF. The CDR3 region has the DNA TGTGCCAGCAGCTTGACCACTAGCGGGGAGGGTGAGCAGTTCTTC.

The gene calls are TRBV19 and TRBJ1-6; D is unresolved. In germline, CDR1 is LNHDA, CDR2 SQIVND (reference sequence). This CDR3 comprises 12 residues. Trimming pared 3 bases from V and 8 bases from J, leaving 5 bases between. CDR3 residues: CASSMIDSPLHF. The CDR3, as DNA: TGTGCCAGTAGTATGATAGATTCACCCCTCCACTTT. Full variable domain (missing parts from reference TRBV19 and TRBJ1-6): DGGITQSPKYLFRKEGQNVTLSCEQNLNHDAMYWYRQDPGQGLRLIYYSQIVNDFQKGDIAEGYSVSREKKESFPLTVTSAQKNPTAFYLCASSMIDSPLHFGNGTRLTVT.

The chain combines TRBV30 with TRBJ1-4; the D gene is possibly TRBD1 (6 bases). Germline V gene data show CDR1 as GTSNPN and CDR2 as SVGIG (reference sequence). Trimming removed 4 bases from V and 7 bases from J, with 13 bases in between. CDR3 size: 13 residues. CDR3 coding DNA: TGTGCCTGGACAGGGGAGAAGGCTGAAAAACTGTTTTTT. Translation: CAWTGEKAEKLFF.